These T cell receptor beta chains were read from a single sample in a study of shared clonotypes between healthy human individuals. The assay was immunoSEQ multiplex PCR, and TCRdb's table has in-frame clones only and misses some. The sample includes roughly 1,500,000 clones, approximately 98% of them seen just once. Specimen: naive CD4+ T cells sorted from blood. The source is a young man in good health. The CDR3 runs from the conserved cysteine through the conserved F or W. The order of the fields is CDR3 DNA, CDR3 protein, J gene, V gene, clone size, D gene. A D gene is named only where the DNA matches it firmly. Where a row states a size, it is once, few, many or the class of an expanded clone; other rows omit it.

CDR3nt: TGTGCCAGCAGCTTACCAGTAGGGGGGATAGCCGAGTTCTTC
CDR3aa: CASSLPVGGIAEFF
j_gene: TRBJ2-1
v_gene: TRBV7-9
abundance: .
d_gene: .

CDR3nt: TGTGCCAGTAGTCCAACAGGGGCCCTTCCCTACTTC
CDR3aa: CASSPTGALPYF
j_gene: TRBJ2-7
v_gene: TRBV19
abundance: .
d_gene: TRBD1

CDR3nt: TGTGCCAGCAGCTCAGACAGGGCTACGGAGCAGTACTTC
CDR3aa: CASSSDRATEQYF
j_gene: TRBJ2-7
v_gene: TRBV2
abundance: .
d_gene: TRBD1

CDR3nt: TGTGCCAGCAGCTTACTACGGGAGCAGGGCGAGCAGTACTTC
CDR3aa: CASSLLREQGEQYF
j_gene: TRBJ2-7
v_gene: TRBV11-2
abundance: .
d_gene: .

CDR3nt: TGTGCCAGCTCTCCGTACCTGGCGGAGGGGAGGAATGAGCAGTTCTTC
CDR3aa: CASSPYLAEGRNEQFF
j_gene: TRBJ2-1
v_gene: TRBV18
abundance: .
d_gene: .

CDR3nt: TGTGCCAGCAGCTTAAGTGGGGGGGATACGACGTACGAGCAGTACTTC
CDR3aa: CASSLSGGDTTYEQYF
j_gene: TRBJ2-7
v_gene: TRBV7-9
abundance: .
d_gene: TRBD2

CDR3nt: TGCAGCGCGGGACAGAACCCCCACGAGCAGTACTTC
CDR3aa: CSAGQNPHEQYF
j_gene: TRBJ2-7
v_gene: TRBV29-1
abundance: .
d_gene: TRBD1

CDR3nt: TGTGCCAGCAGCTCCCCTATGGGCGAAGCTTTCTTT
CDR3aa: CASSSPMGEAFF
j_gene: TRBJ1-1
v_gene: TRBV5-4
abundance: .
d_gene: .

CDR3nt: TGTGCCTGGAGTGTCCAGAATTATGGCTACACCTTC
CDR3aa: CAWSVQNYGYTF
j_gene: TRBJ1-2
v_gene: TRBV30
abundance: .
d_gene: .

CDR3nt: TGTGCCAGCAGCTTATCGAGACAGGGGAAAACTAATGAAAAACTGTTTTTT
CDR3aa: CASSLSRQGKTNEKLFF
j_gene: TRBJ1-4
v_gene: TRBV7-9
abundance: .
d_gene: TRBD1

CDR3nt: TGTGCCAGCAGCCAAGCTGCGACGGGACAGGGGGCCTCTGGGCGCTATGGCTACACCTTC
CDR3aa: CASSQAATGQGASGRYGYTF
j_gene: TRBJ1-2
v_gene: TRBV14
abundance: .
d_gene: TRBD1

CDR3nt: TGTGCCAGCAGCTTATGGGTAACCGAGCAGTACTTC
CDR3aa: CASSLWVTEQYF
j_gene: TRBJ2-7
v_gene: TRBV11-2
abundance: .
d_gene: .

CDR3nt: TGTGCCAGCAGCCCCCGTCTAGCGGGAGACCCCTACGAGCAGTACTTC
CDR3aa: CASSPRLAGDPYEQYF
j_gene: TRBJ2-7
v_gene: TRBV5-4
abundance: once
d_gene: TRBD2

CDR3nt: TGTGCCAGTAGTAACATGGGACAGGGCCACGAGCAGTACTTC
CDR3aa: CASSNMGQGHEQYF
j_gene: TRBJ2-7
v_gene: TRBV19
abundance: once
d_gene: TRBD1

CDR3nt: TGCGCCAGCAGCATCCACAGGGAGGAGGAGACCCAGTACTTC
CDR3aa: CASSIHREEETQYF
j_gene: TRBJ2-5
v_gene: TRBV5-1
abundance: .
d_gene: .

CDR3nt: TGTGCCAGTAGTAACCTAGACAGGGGTTTCTATGAGCAGTTCTTC
CDR3aa: CASSNLDRGFYEQFF
j_gene: TRBJ2-1
v_gene: TRBV19
abundance: .
d_gene: TRBD1

CDR3nt: TGTGCCAGCAGTCCTTACGGGGAGGGCATCAATGAGCAGTTCTTC
CDR3aa: CASSPYGEGINEQFF
j_gene: TRBJ2-1
v_gene: TRBV27
abundance: .
d_gene: TRBD2

CDR3nt: TGTGCCAGCTCACCGGACCCGGGCCAGAACACTGAAGCTTTCTTT
CDR3aa: CASSPDPGQNTEAFF
j_gene: TRBJ1-1
v_gene: TRBV18
abundance: once
d_gene: .

CDR3nt: TGTGCCACCAGCAGAGGGGGGACGGACAACACCGGGGAGCTGTTTTTT
CDR3aa: CATSRGGTDNTGELFF
j_gene: TRBJ2-2
v_gene: TRBV15
abundance: .
d_gene: .

CDR3nt: TGCGCCAGCAGACAGGGGACCTACGAGCAGTACTTC
CDR3aa: CASRQGTYEQYF
j_gene: TRBJ2-7
v_gene: TRBV5-1
abundance: .
d_gene: TRBD1

CDR3nt: TGTGCCAGGATAAAGGCCCAGTACTTC
CDR3aa: CARIKAQYF
j_gene: TRBJ2-5
v_gene: TRBV27
abundance: .
d_gene: .

CDR3nt: TGCAGCGTTGAGAGACAGGGGATTTCAGAGACCCAGTACTTC
CDR3aa: CSVERQGISETQYF
j_gene: TRBJ2-5
v_gene: TRBV29-1
abundance: .
d_gene: TRBD1

CDR3nt: TGTGCCAGCTCACCACTAGCGGGAGAGGAGACCCAGTACTTC
CDR3aa: CASSPLAGEETQYF
j_gene: TRBJ2-5
v_gene: TRBV18
abundance: .
d_gene: TRBD2

CDR3nt: TGTGCCAGCTCACCACTGTTCGGGACAGGGGGCCAAGAGACCCAGTACTTC
CDR3aa: CASSPLFGTGGQETQYF
j_gene: TRBJ2-5
v_gene: TRBV18
abundance: once
d_gene: TRBD1

CDR3nt: TGTGCCAGCAGCGAGGGGTCCCTGCGGGATCAGCCCCAGCATTTT
CDR3aa: CASSEGSLRDQPQHF
j_gene: TRBJ1-5
v_gene: TRBV7-9
abundance: .
d_gene: .

CDR3nt: TGCACCAGCAGCCAAGCAGGACTAGCGGGAGGGCCAGGCACAGATACGCAGTATTTT
CDR3aa: CTSSQAGLAGGPGTDTQYF
j_gene: TRBJ2-3
v_gene: TRBV1
abundance: .
d_gene: .

CDR3nt: TGTGCCAGCAGATCCAAGCCCGGGACTTACTATGGCTACACCTTC
CDR3aa: CASRSKPGTYYGYTF
j_gene: TRBJ1-2
v_gene: TRBV6-5
abundance: .
d_gene: .

CDR3nt: TGCGCCAGCAGCCAAGCCGGGACTAGCGGGAACAATGAGCAGTTCTTC
CDR3aa: CASSQAGTSGNNEQFF
j_gene: TRBJ2-1
v_gene: TRBV4-1
abundance: .
d_gene: TRBD2

CDR3nt: TGTGCCAGCAGCTTAGCTCTAGGTATCCAGGGACAAGCCTACGAGCAGTACTTC
CDR3aa: CASSLALGIQGQAYEQYF
j_gene: TRBJ2-7
v_gene: TRBV7-9
abundance: .
d_gene: .

CDR3nt: TGTGCCAGCTCACTGGGGACAGAGGATCAGCCCCAGCATTTT
CDR3aa: CASSLGTEDQPQHF
j_gene: TRBJ1-5
v_gene: TRBV18
abundance: .
d_gene: TRBD1

CDR3nt: TGTGCCAGCAGCTTGGGCTCGGGGGGTTCTATCGGCCACGAGCAGTACTTC
CDR3aa: CASSLGSGGSIGHEQYF
j_gene: TRBJ2-7
v_gene: TRBV5-5
abundance: .
d_gene: TRBD2

CDR3nt: TGTGCCAGCAGTTCCTACTCAGGGGGCAGTAGGTATGGCTACACCTTC
CDR3aa: CASSSYSGGSRYGYTF
j_gene: TRBJ1-2
v_gene: TRBV28
abundance: .
d_gene: TRBD1

CDR3nt: TGTGCCAGCAGTTTAGACAGGGTGAGGCGCGAGCAGTACTTC
CDR3aa: CASSLDRVRREQYF
j_gene: TRBJ2-7
v_gene: TRBV28
abundance: .
d_gene: TRBD1

CDR3nt: TGTGCCAGCAGCCCTCTTGCTGGGGCAGGCACCGGGGAGCTGTTTTTT
CDR3aa: CASSPLAGAGTGELFF
j_gene: TRBJ2-2
v_gene: TRBV5-4
abundance: .
d_gene: .

CDR3nt: TGCACCGCCCGGTTCGAATACAATGAGCAGTTCTTC
CDR3aa: CTARFEYNEQFF
j_gene: TRBJ2-1
v_gene: TRBV29-1
abundance: .
d_gene: .

CDR3nt: TGCGCCAGCAGCTTCGACGGGCCGGATGAAAAACTGTTTTTT
CDR3aa: CASSFDGPDEKLFF
j_gene: TRBJ1-4
v_gene: TRBV5-1
abundance: .
d_gene: .

CDR3nt: TGCAGCGTTGGCCAGCTTCCGACCTACGAGCAGTACTTC
CDR3aa: CSVGQLPTYEQYF
j_gene: TRBJ2-7
v_gene: TRBV29-1
abundance: .
d_gene: .

CDR3nt: TGTGCCAGCAGCTTAGTTCCCAGCAATGAGCAGTTCTTC
CDR3aa: CASSLVPSNEQFF
j_gene: TRBJ2-1
v_gene: TRBV7-9
abundance: .
d_gene: .

CDR3nt: TGTGCCAGCAGTGAAACCCTGGCTGGCGGGGGGGAGCAGTACTTC
CDR3aa: CASSETLAGGGEQYF
j_gene: TRBJ2-7
v_gene: TRBV2
abundance: .
d_gene: TRBD2

CDR3nt: TGCGCCAGCAGCCAAGCCCCGGGACAGGGCTACGAGCAGTACTTC
CDR3aa: CASSQAPGQGYEQYF
j_gene: TRBJ2-7
v_gene: TRBV4-3
abundance: .
d_gene: TRBD1

CDR3nt: TGTGCCAGCAGCTTGGGACTAGCGGTTAACACCGGGGAGCTGTTTTTT
CDR3aa: CASSLGLAVNTGELFF
j_gene: TRBJ2-2
v_gene: TRBV5-5
abundance: once
d_gene: TRBD2

CDR3nt: TGTGCCAGCAGCTTAGCAGGCAGGGGTAGGGCGACCCAGTACTTC
CDR3aa: CASSLAGRGRATQYF
j_gene: TRBJ2-5
v_gene: TRBV7-9
abundance: .
d_gene: .

CDR3nt: TGTGCCAGCAGTGATACCCACAGGTTCCAGTTCTTC
CDR3aa: CASSDTHRFQFF
j_gene: TRBJ2-1
v_gene: TRBV27
abundance: .
d_gene: .

CDR3nt: TGTGCCAGCAGTGTCGAGGGGGCCACGGAGACCCAGTACTTC
CDR3aa: CASSVEGATETQYF
j_gene: TRBJ2-5
v_gene: TRBV2
abundance: once
d_gene: TRBD1

CDR3nt: TGTGCCATCAGTGAGTCGCTGGCAAAGTCCTACGAGCAGTACTTC
CDR3aa: CAISESLAKSYEQYF
j_gene: TRBJ2-7
v_gene: TRBV10-3
abundance: once
d_gene: .

CDR3nt: TGTGCCTGGAGTATAGATATAGGGCCCCCACGGGTCTACACCTTC
CDR3aa: CAWSIDIGPPRVYTF
j_gene: TRBJ1-2
v_gene: TRBV30
abundance: once
d_gene: .

CDR3nt: TGTGCCAGCACCATAAAAGGGGGTAGGGAGACCCAGTACTTC
CDR3aa: CASTIKGGRETQYF
j_gene: TRBJ2-5
v_gene: TRBV6-5
abundance: .
d_gene: .

CDR3nt: TGTGCCAGCTCACCAATCTCTAGCGGGAGCACAGATACGCAGTATTTT
CDR3aa: CASSPISSGSTDTQYF
j_gene: TRBJ2-3
v_gene: TRBV18
abundance: .
d_gene: TRBD2

CDR3nt: TGTGCCAGCAGTTCCCTCCCGCCAGGGGGCGGTGAAAAACTGTTTTTT
CDR3aa: CASSSLPPGGGEKLFF
j_gene: TRBJ1-4
v_gene: TRBV28
abundance: .
d_gene: TRBD1

CDR3nt: TGTGCCAGCTCACCGACGGAAGAGGACTATGGCTACACCTTC
CDR3aa: CASSPTEEDYGYTF
j_gene: TRBJ1-2
v_gene: TRBV18
abundance: .
d_gene: .

CDR3nt: TGTGCCAGCAGTAGGGACCCTTTTGTCGATACGCAGTATTTT
CDR3aa: CASSRDPFVDTQYF
j_gene: TRBJ2-3
v_gene: TRBV6-4
abundance: .
d_gene: .

CDR3nt: TGTGCCAGCAGCGGCCGGACAGGGGACGGAGAGACCCAGTACTTC
CDR3aa: CASSGRTGDGETQYF
j_gene: TRBJ2-5
v_gene: TRBV9
abundance: .
d_gene: TRBD1

CDR3nt: TGTGCCAGCAACCCTGGACTACCCGCCCAAGAGACCCAGTACTTC
CDR3aa: CASNPGLPAQETQYF
j_gene: TRBJ2-5
v_gene: TRBV7-9
abundance: .
d_gene: .

CDR3nt: TGCGCCAGCAGCCAAGACTTGGGCAGGGTGGTCGGCTACACCTTC
CDR3aa: CASSQDLGRVVGYTF
j_gene: TRBJ1-2
v_gene: TRBV4-3
abundance: .
d_gene: .